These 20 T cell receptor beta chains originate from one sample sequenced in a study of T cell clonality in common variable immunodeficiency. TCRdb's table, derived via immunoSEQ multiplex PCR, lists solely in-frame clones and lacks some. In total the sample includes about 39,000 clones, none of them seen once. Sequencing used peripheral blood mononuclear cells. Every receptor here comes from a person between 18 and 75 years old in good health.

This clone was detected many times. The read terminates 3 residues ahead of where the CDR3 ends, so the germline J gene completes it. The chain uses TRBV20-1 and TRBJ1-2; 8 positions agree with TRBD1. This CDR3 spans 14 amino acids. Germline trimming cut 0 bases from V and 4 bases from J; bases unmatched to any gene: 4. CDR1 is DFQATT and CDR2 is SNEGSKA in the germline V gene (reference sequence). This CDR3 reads CSAREPDRVYGYTF. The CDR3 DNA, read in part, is TGCAGTGCTAGAGAGCCGGACAGGGTCTATGGC.

The CDR3 DNA, read in part, is TGTGCCAGCAGTACCATCAGCGGGAGGTACAATGAC. Its protein product is CASSTISGRYND. From start to end, the CDR3 is CASSTISGRYNDYTF. This sequence joins TRBV2 and TRBJ1-2, with D unresolved. The read terminates 3 residues before the CDR3 end, so the remaining end is supplied by the germline J gene. The CDR3 contains 15 residues. CDR1 and CDR2 from the germline V gene are SNHLY and FYNNEI.

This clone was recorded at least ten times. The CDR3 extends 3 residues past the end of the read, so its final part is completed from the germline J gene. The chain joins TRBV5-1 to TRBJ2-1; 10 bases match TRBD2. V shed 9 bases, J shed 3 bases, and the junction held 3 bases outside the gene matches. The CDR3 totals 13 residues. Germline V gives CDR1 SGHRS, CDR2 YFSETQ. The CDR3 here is CATTSGHYNEQFF. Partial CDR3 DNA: TGCGCCACGACTAGCGGGCACTACAATGAG.

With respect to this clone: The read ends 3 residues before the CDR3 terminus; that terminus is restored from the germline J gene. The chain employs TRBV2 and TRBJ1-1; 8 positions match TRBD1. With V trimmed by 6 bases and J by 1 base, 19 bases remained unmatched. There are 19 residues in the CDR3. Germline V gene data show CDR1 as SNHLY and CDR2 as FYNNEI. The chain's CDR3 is CASRKTGASLFPPNTEAFF. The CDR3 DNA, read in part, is TGTGCCAGCAGGAAGACAGGGGCCTCTCTCTTCCCCCCGAACACTGAA. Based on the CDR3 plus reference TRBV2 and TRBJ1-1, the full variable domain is EPEVTQTPSHQVTQMGQEVILRCVPISNHLYFYWYRQILGQKVEFLVSFYNNEISEKSEIFDDQFSVERPDGSNFTLKIRSTKLEDSAMYFCASRKTGASLFPPNTEAFFGQGTRLTVV.

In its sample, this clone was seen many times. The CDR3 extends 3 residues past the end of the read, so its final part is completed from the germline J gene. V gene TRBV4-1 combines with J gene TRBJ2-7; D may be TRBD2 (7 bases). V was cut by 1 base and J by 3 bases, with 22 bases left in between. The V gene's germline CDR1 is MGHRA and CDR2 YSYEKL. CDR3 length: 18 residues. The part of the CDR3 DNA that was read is TGCGCCAGCAGCCAAGGCGCAGGGACACAGCGGGGCCACTACGAG. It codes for CASSQGAGTQRGHYE. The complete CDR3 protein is CASSQGAGTQRGHYEQYF.

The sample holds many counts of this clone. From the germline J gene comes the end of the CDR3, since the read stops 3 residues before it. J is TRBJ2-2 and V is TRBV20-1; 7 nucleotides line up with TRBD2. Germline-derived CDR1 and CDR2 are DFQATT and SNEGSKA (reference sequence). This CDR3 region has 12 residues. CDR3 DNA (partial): TGCAGTGCTCAGGGAGGGAGTTCACCG. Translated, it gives CSAQGGSSP. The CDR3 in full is CSAQGGSSPLFF.

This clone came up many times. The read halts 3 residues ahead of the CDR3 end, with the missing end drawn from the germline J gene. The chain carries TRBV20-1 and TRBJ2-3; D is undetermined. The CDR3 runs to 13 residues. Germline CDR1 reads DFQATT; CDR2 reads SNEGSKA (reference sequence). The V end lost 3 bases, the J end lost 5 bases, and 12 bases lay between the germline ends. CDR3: CSASPPRGDTQYF. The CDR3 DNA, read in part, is TGCAGTGCTAGCCCCCCGCGCGGAGATACG.

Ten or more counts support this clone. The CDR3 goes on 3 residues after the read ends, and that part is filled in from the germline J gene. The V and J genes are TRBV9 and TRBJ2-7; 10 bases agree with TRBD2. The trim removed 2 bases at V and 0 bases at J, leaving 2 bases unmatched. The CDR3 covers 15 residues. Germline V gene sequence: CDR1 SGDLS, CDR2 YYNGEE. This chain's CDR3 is CASSVGTSVSYEQYF. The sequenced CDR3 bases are TGTGCCAGCAGCGTTGGGACTAGCGTCTCCTACGAG.

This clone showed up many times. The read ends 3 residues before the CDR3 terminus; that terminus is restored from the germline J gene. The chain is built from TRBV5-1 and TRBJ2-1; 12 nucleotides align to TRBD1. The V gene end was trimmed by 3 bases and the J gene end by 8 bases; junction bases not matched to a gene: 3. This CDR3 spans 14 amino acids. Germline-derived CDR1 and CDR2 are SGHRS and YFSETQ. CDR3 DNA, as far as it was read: TGCGCCAGCAGCTGGGGGACAGGGGGCGATGAG. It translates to CASSWGTGGDE. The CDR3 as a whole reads CASSWGTGGDEQFF.

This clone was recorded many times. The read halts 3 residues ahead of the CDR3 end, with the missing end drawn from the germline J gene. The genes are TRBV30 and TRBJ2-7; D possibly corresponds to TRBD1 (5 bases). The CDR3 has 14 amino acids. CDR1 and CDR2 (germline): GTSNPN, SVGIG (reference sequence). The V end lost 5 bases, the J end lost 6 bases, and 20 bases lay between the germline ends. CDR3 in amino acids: CAWDGHMNFVEQYF. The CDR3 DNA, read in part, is TGTGCCTGGGACGGACATATGAACTTCGTCGAG.

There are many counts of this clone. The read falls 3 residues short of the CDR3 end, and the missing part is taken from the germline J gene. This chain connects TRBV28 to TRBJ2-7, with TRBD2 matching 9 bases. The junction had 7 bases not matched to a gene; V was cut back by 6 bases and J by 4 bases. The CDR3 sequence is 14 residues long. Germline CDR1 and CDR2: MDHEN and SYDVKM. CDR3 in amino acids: CASSRSGSGYEQYF. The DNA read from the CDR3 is TGTGCCAGCAGCCGTAGCGGGAGTGGGTACGAG.

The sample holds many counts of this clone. CDR3 in amino acids: CASSFYGELFF. The sequenced CDR3 bases are TGTGCCAGCAGTTTTTACGGGGAG. The chain carries TRBV28 and TRBJ2-2; D uncertain. The read ends 3 residues early relative to the CDR3; the germline J gene fills the gap. The V end lost 3 bases, the J end lost 7 bases, and 3 bases lay between the germline ends. Germline loops: CDR1 MDHEN, CDR2 SYDVKM. CDR3 size: 11 residues. Full variable domain (remainder filled in from reference TRBV28 and TRBJ2-2): DVKVTQSSRYLVKRTGEKVFLECVQDMDHENMFWYRQDPGLGLRLIYFSYDVKMKEKGDIPEGYSVSREKKERFSLILESASTNQTSMYLCASSFYGELFFGEGSRLTVL.

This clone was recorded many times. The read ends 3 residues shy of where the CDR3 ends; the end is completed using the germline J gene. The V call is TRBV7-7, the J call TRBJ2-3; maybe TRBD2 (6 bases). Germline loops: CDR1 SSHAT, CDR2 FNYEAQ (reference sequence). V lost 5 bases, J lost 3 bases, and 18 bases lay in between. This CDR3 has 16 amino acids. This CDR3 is CASSQGGARLTDTQYF. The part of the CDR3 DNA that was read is TGTGCCAGCAGCCAAGGAGGGGCGCGTTTAACAGATACG.

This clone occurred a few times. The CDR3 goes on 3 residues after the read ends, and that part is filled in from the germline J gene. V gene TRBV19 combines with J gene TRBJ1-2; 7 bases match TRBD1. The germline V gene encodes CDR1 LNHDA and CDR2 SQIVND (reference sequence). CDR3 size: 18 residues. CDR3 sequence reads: CASSISHVPGQASYDYTF. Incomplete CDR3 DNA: TGTGCCAGTAGTATATCCCATGTCCCCGGACAGGCCTCCTACGAC. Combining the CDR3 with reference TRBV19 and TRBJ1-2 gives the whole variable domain DGGITQSPKYLFRKEGQNVTLSCEQNLNHDAMYWYRQDPGQGLRLIYYSQIVNDFQKGDIAEGYSVSREKKESFPLTVTSAQKNPTAFYLCASSISHVPGQASYDYTFGSGTRLTVV.

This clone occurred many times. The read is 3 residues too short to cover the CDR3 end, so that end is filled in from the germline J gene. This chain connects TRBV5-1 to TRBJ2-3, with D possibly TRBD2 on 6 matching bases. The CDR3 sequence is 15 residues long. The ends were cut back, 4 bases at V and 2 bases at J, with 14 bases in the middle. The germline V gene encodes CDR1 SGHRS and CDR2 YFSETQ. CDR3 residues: CASSVTSRDTDTQYF. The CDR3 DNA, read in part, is TGCGCCAGCAGCGTCACTAGCCGAGACACAGATACG.

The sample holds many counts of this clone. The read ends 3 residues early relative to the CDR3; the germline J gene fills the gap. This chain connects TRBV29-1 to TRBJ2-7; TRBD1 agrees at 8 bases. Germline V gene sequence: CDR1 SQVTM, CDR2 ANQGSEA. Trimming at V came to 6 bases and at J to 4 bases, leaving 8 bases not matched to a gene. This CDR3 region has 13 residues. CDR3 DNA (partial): TGCAGCGTGACAGGGGTCAGAGATTACGAG. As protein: CSVTGVRDYE. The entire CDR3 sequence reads CSVTGVRDYEQYF.

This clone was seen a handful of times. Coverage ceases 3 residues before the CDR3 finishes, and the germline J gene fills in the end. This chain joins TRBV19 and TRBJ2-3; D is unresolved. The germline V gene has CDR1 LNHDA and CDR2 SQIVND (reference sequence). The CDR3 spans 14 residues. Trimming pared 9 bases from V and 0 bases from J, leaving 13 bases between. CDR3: CARATGASTDTQYF. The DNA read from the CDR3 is TGTGCCAGGGCGACTGGCGCTAGCACAGATACG.

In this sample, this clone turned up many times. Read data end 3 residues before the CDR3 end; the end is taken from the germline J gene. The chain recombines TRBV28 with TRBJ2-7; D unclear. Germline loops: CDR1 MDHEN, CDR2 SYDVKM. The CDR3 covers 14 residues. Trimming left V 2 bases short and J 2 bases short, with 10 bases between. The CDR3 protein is CASSLGQPPYEQYF. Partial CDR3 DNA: TGTGCCAGCAGTTTAGGCCAACCTCCCTACGAG.

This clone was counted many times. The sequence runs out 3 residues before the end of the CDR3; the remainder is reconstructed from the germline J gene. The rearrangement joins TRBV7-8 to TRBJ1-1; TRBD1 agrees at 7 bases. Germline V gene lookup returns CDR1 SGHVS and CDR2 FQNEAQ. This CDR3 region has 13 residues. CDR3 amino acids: CASSYNQGVDAFF. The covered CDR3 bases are TGTGCCAGCAGCTACAACCAGGGGGTGGAC.

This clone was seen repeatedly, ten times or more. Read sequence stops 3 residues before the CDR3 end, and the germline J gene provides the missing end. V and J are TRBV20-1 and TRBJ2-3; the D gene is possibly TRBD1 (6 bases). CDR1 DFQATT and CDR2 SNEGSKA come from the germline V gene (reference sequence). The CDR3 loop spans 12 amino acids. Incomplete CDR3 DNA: TGCAGTGCTAAAGCCACAGGGACGCCG. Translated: CSAKATGTP. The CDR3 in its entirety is CSAKATGTPQYF.